This T cell receptor beta chain stems from a study of patients and donors after allogeneic stem cell transplantation. TCRdb redid the calling of the RT-PCR reads with MiXCR, one entry per CDR3 protein. The sample includes about 410,000 distinct CDR3 sequences, 16% of them seen just once. Sequences were obtained from blood, either unsorted or a sorted T cell fraction (not recorded which). The clonotype was recovered from a human donor who was either an allogeneic HSCT recipient or a stem cell or donor lymphocyte infusion donor (not recorded which). It is not recorded whose cells these are; they may come from a transplant donor.

The CDR3, as DNA: TGTGCCAGCAGTAGCCGGGATTCCTCCTACAATGAGCAGTTCTTC. This encodes CASSSRDSSYNEQFF. The chain couples TRBV6-1 to TRBJ2-1; TRBD2 is a possible D gene (5 bases). The CDR3 sequence is 15 residues long. Germline CDR1 MNHNS, CDR2 SASEGT. V lost 5 bases and J 0 bases, leaving 11 bases between the germline ends.